These 27 T cell receptor beta chains were sequenced from one sample in a study of CD8 T cell repertoires and HIV-1 epitope variants (dated by TCRdb to 2020 to 2021). The method behind the library was the immunoSEQ multiplex PCR assay. This immuneACCESS table, as held by TCRdb, lists in-frame sequences with V and J called but not all clones. Of the missing ones, under half trace to an unresolved V gene in checked studies; the others have no known cause. This sample gives approximately 2,500 clones in total; roughly 69% of them show up just once. The ten largest clones represent around 43% of the sample. The antigens of these receptors remain unknown. Sequenced material: cultured CD8+ T cells derived from PBMCs. These receptors were collected from a male donor with HIV.

The chain combines TRBV7-2 with TRBJ1-4; D not certain. Per germline, CDR1 SGHTA and CDR2 FQGNSA. The V and J ends lost 1 base and 4 bases respectively, with 10 bases between them. The CDR3 consists of 15 residues. CDR3 in DNA: TGTGCCAGCAGCTTAGATTGGGAGATTAATGAAAAACTGTTTTTT. Translation gives CASSLDWEINEKLFF.

This clone was counted a single time. The chain has TRBV21-1 and TRBJ2-5; the table names TRBD2, a call not compared with the DNA. TRBV21-1 is described as a pseudogene. The CDR3 totals 19 residues. The DNA for the CDR3 is TGTGCCAGCAGCAAATCGGGACTAGCGGGGGATTCTGCACAAGAGACCCAGTACTTC. Translation gives CASSKSGLAGDSAQETQYF.

V gene TRBV28 combines with J gene TRBJ1-1; 7 positions agree with TRBD1. Trimming took 6 bases from V and 4 from J; bases not matched to a gene: 8. This CDR3 is 14 amino acids long. Germline lookup yields CDR1 MDHEN and CDR2 SYDVKM. The CDR3 DNA sequence: TGTGCCAGCAGGGACCTCACAGGGGTCACTGAAGCTTTCTTT. Encoded protein: CASRDLTGVTEAFF. Using reference TRBV28 and TRBJ1-1 for the parts outside the CDR3, the full variable domain is DVKVTQSSRYLVKRTGEKVFLECVQDMDHENMFWYRQDPGLGLRLIYFSYDVKMKEKGDIPEGYSVSREKKERFSLILESASTNQTSMYLCASRDLTGVTEAFFGQGTRLTVV.

This clone has only one observation. The J gene is TRBJ2-6, the V gene TRBV7-8, with D hard to call. The CDR3 has 14 amino acids. Germline V CDR1 and CDR2: SGHVS, FQNEAQ. Trimming removed 2 bases from V and 4 bases from J, with 6 bases in between. The CDR3 is CASSLSPGANVLTF. For the CDR3, the DNA is TGTGCCAGCAGCTTAAGCCCAGGGGCCAACGTCCTGACTTTC.

In the case of this clone: Its ends do not fully match the called genes, so a read error is possible. This chain links TRBV7-2 with TRBJ1-6; D unclear. The CDR3 totals 16 residues. Germline V gene sequence: CDR1 SGHTA, CDR2 FQGNSA. The CDR3 DNA reads TGTGCCAGCACCATATCCCCCTCCTCCAATAATTCACCCCTCCACTTT. As protein: CASTISPSSNNSPLHF.

The chain couples TRBV13 to TRBJ2-5; 12 bases are shared with TRBD2. V was clipped by 5 bases and J by 5 bases; unmatched bases: 3. The CDR3 spans 14 residues. In germline, CDR1 is PRHDT, CDR2 FYEKMQ (reference sequence). CDR3: CASSAGTSGETQYF. CDR3 coding DNA: TGTGCCAGCAGCGCCGGGACTAGCGGGGAGACCCAGTACTTC. The complete variable domain, with remaining parts taken from reference TRBV13 and TRBJ2-5, reads AAGVIQSPRHLIKEKRETATLKCYPIPRHDTVYWYQQGPGQDPQFLISFYEKMQSDKGSIPDRFSAQQFSDYHSELNMSSLELGDSALYFCASSAGTSGETQYFGPGTRLLVL.

The chain employs TRBV28 and TRBJ2-7; possible D gene TRBD1, 6 bases. The CDR3 is 20 amino acids. Germline V gives CDR1 MDHEN, CDR2 SYDVKM. V lost 5 bases, J lost 3 bases, and 32 bases lay in between. CDR3 protein: CASSPIYTSGQTPRRYEQYF. As DNA, the CDR3 is TGTGCCAGCAGTCCAATATATACCTCTGGACAGACCCCTCGCCGCTACGAGCAGTACTTC.

V is TRBV6-5 and J is TRBJ1-2; unclear D gene. V lost 0 bases and J lost 3, with 8 bases in between. This CDR3 has 14 residues. Germline V gene lookup returns CDR1 MNHEY and CDR2 SVGAGI. CDR3 in DNA: TGTGCCAGCAGTTACTCGCTTGGGGACTATGGCTACACCTTC. Translating it yields CASSYSLGDYGYTF.

This chain joins TRBV6-5 and TRBJ2-3, with no clear D. Germline V lookup: CDR1 MNHEY, CDR2 SVGAGI. The CDR3 length is 13 residues. Trimming shortened V by 0 bases and J by 3 bases, and 4 bases separated the two germline ends. The CDR3 sequence is CASSYSNTDTQYF. The CDR3 DNA reads TGTGCCAGCAGTTACTCGAATACAGATACGCAGTATTTT.

In this sample, this clone turned up a few times. The chain recombines TRBV10-3 with TRBJ2-7, with 10 bases identical to TRBD1. CDR1 is ENHRY and CDR2 is SYGVKD in the germline V gene. The CDR3 length is 15 residues. The J segment lost 3 bases and the V segment lost 6 bases, leaving 8 bases of the junction unmatched. This CDR3 is CAIRSAGQGHYEQYF. Here the CDR3 DNA reads TGTGCCATCAGATCGGCGGGACAGGGGCACTACGAGCAGTACTTC.

V is TRBV7-2 and J is TRBJ2-3; weak D call: TRBD1 (5 bases). CDR3 length: 15 residues. Germline V gene data show CDR1 as SGHTA and CDR2 as FQGNSA. Between the trimmed V and J ends, which lost 5 bases and 0 bases, there was a span of 12 bases. The CDR3 sequence is CASSLLTASTDTQYF. The CDR3 DNA follows: TGTGCCAGCAGCCTACTGACAGCTAGCACAGATACGCAGTATTTT.

The chain joins TRBV28 to TRBJ2-3; TRBD1 aligns across 11 bases. The CDR3 runs to 16 residues. Trimming cost V 4 bases and J 3 bases; bases outside gene matches: 6. Per germline, CDR1 MDHEN and CDR2 SYDVKM. The DNA of the CDR3 is TGTGCCAGCAGTTCACAGGACAGGGGGCATACAGATACGCAGTATTTT. This codes for CASSSQDRGHTDTQYF.

This clone has more than one count but fewer than ten. CDR3 residues: CASSGGSSEAFF. DNA for the CDR3: TGTGCCAGCAGCGGAGGGAGTTCTGAAGCTTTCTTT. The genes are TRBV9 and TRBJ1-1, with D unresolved. The V gene's germline CDR1 is SGDLS and CDR2 YYNGEE. The CDR3 totals 12 residues. V was trimmed by 3 bases and J by 6 bases, leaving 9 bases between them.

V usage is TRBV7-2 and J usage is TRBJ2-5, with 8 nucleotides matching TRBD1. The length of the CDR3 is 14 residues. Looked up from germline, CDR1 is SGHTA and CDR2 is FQGNSA. J was trimmed by 5 bases and V by 3 bases; bases with no gene match: 5. CDR3 nucleotide sequence: TGTGCCAGCAGCTTCACAGGGGGTGAGGAGACCCAGTACTTC. This encodes CASSFTGGEETQYF.

The chain carries TRBV28 and TRBJ2-7; 9 bases are shared with TRBD1. Germline V gene lookup returns CDR1 MDHEN and CDR2 SYDVKM. This CDR3 is 15 amino acids long. Trimming took 2 bases from V and 3 from J; bases not matched to a gene: 5. The CDR3 nucleotides are TGTGCCAGCAGTTTAAGGACAGGGGCGGACTACGAGCAGTACTTC. It encodes CASSLRTGADYEQYF. The entire variable domain, with the rest obtained from reference TRBV28 and TRBJ2-7, is as follows: DVKVTQSSRYLVKRTGEKVFLECVQDMDHENMFWYRQDPGLGLRLIYFSYDVKMKEKGDIPEGYSVSREKKERFSLILESASTNQTSMYLCASSLRTGADYEQYFGPGTRLTVT.

The chain uses TRBV7-9 and TRBJ2-7; 8 nucleotides line up with TRBD2. The germline gives CDR1 SEHNR, CDR2 FQNEAQ (reference sequence). Unmatched junction bases numbered 5, after V lost 1 base and J lost 0 bases. This CDR3 contains 16 residues. The CDR3 region has the DNA TGTGCCAGCAGCTTAGGGGCCGGGACTAGCTCCTACGAGCAGTACTTC. Its protein product is CASSLGAGTSSYEQYF. Supplemented by reference TRBV7-9 and TRBJ2-7, the full variable domain reads DTGVSQNPRHKITKRGQNVTFRCDPISEHNRLYWYRQTLGQGPEFLTYFQNEAQLEKSRLLSDRFSAERPKGSFSTLEIQRTEQGDSAMYLCASSLGAGTSSYEQYFGPGTRLTVT.

J is TRBJ2-7 and V is TRBV5-1; TRBD2 is a possible D gene (5 bases). Germline CDR1 and CDR2: SGHRS and YFSETQ. V gave up 0 bases and J gave up 3 bases, with 13 bases separating them. The CDR3 runs to 15 residues. CDR3 loop: CASSLAVGVDYEQYF. CDR3 bases: TGCGCCAGCAGCTTGGCGGTCGGGGTCGACTACGAGCAGTACTTC. Full variable domain (outside the CDR3, taken from reference TRBV5-1 and TRBJ2-7): KAGVTQTPRYLIKTRGQQVTLSCSPISGHRSVSWYQQTPGQGLQFLFEYFSETQRNKGNFPGRFSGRQFSNSRSEMNVSTLELGDSALYLCASSLAVGVDYEQYFGPGTRLTVT.

This rearrangement joins TRBV5-4 to TRBJ2-5; 9 bases line up with TRBD2. Germline-derived CDR1 and CDR2 are SGHNT and YYREEE (reference sequence). There are 16 residues in the CDR3. V gave up 4 bases and J gave up 2 bases; unmatched junction bases: 9. CDR3 sequence reads: CASSAAERGAQETQYF. CDR3 nucleotide sequence: TGTGCCAGCAGCGCCGCGGAGCGGGGGGCTCAAGAGACCCAGTACTTC.

The gene calls are TRBV28 and TRBJ2-1; no clear D gene. The germline gives CDR1 MDHEN, CDR2 SYDVKM. CDR3 size: 12 residues. Deletions cut 2 bases from V and 6 bases from J, with 5 bases between. The CDR3 DNA reads as TGTGCCAGCAGTTTAAACATCAATGAGCAGTTCTTC. Translated, it gives CASSLNINEQFF.

This clone was picked up one time. V usage is TRBV28 and J usage is TRBJ1-6; the D gene is possibly TRBD1 (6 bases). The CDR3 is 14 amino acids. V was clipped by 10 bases and J by 11 bases, with 21 bases between them. Germline CDR1 MDHEN, CDR2 SYDVKM. CDR3 in DNA: TGTGCCACCACGCTGCGGGGGGGCAGGGCACCCCTCCACTTT. Protein product: CATTLRGGRAPLHF.

This chain uses TRBV5-6 with TRBJ2-7; 7 bases fit TRBD1. Trimming removed 6 bases from V and 4 bases from J; junction bases left unmatched: 10. The CDR3 has 14 amino acids. Germline V CDR1 and CDR2: SGHDT, YYEEEE. The CDR3 here is CASTLGDSEYEQYF. The CDR3 DNA follows: TGTGCCAGCACTCTGGGGGACAGCGAATACGAGCAGTACTTC.

This chain uses TRBV27 with TRBJ2-1; tentative D call: TRBD1 (5 bases). The CDR3 runs 14 residues. Trimming left V 6 bases short and J 3 bases short, with 12 bases between. Germline lookup yields CDR1 MNHEY and CDR2 SMNVEV (reference sequence). CDR3 sequence reads: CASSLDSDYNEQFF. The CDR3 DNA is TGTGCCAGCAGCTTAGACAGTGACTACAATGAGCAGTTCTTC.

This clone has more than one count but fewer than ten. One end of the junction fails to match germline, which may point to a read error. The chain carries TRBV7-7 and TRBJ2-5, with 7 bases lining up with TRBD2. The CDR3 consists of 15 residues. Per the germline V gene, CDR1 is SSHAT and CDR2 is FNYEAQ (reference sequence). CDR3 sequence: CASSLTVAGEETQYF. The CDR3 nucleotides are TGTGCTAGCAGCTTAACGGTGGCGGGAGAAGAGACCCAGTACTTC. Based on the CDR3 plus reference TRBV7-7 and TRBJ2-5, the full variable domain is GAGVSQSPRYKVTKRGQDVTLRCDPISSHATLYWYQQALGQGPEFLTYFNYEAQPDKSGLPSDRFSAERPEGSISTLTIQRTEQRDSAMYRCASSLTVAGEETQYFGPGTRLLVL.

The chain couples TRBV27 to TRBJ2-1; possibly TRBD2 for D (6 bases). The CDR3 covers 14 residues. V gave up 3 bases and J gave up 6 bases, with 12 bases separating them. Germline assignment: CDR1 MNHEY and CDR2 SMNVEV (reference sequence). In nucleotides, the CDR3 is TGTGCCAGCAGTTTGACTAGTAGCATCAATGAGCAGTTCTTC. Protein product: CASSLTSSINEQFF.

This clone has only a few counts. The chain links TRBV30 to TRBJ1-2; D possibly corresponds to TRBD1 (6 bases). Trimming took off 1 base at V and 3 bases at J, with 12 bases between the two ends. This CDR3 is 14 amino acids long. The germline V gene encodes CDR1 GTSNPN and CDR2 SVGIG (reference sequence). The CDR3: CAWSGGGSDYGYTF. The CDR3 DNA reads TGTGCCTGGAGTGGCGGGGGCTCGGACTATGGCTACACCTTC.

J is TRBJ2-7 and V is TRBV28; no reliable D call. The CDR3 sequence is 13 residues long. V was trimmed by 2 bases and J by 4 bases, leaving 9 bases between them. The germline CDR1 and CDR2 sequences are MDHEN and SYDVKM. In DNA form, the CDR3 reads TGTGCCAGCAGTTTACTGCCCAGGTACGAGCAGTACTTC. Translation gives CASSLLPRYEQYF.

The V and J genes are TRBV21-1 and TRBJ2-5; TRBD2 reflects the table's D call only, with no check against the DNA. TRBV21-1 is a known pseudogene. The CDR3 has 13 amino acids. The CDR3 coding sequence is TGTGCCAGCGTCCGAAGGAGACGGGAGACCCAGTACTTC. Translated: CASVRRRRETQYF.